Shown below are 20 T cell receptor beta chains from a single sample sequenced in a study of T cells in Graves' hyperthyroidism and ophthalmopathy. Amplification targeted TCR beta CDR3 regions from RNA transcripts. First-round RT-PCR of the TCR CDR3 relied on the HTBI primer set. TCRdb re-called the multiplex PCR reads through MiXCR, storing one row per CDR3 protein. The sample has a few hundred thousand distinct CDR3 sequences; around 15% are singletons. The sample consisted of blood. These receptor sequences come from a young woman with Graves' hyperthyroidism.

The sample holds many counts of this clonotype. The chain uses TRBV5-1 and TRBJ1-5; D is possibly TRBD1 (5 bases). Deletions cut 4 bases from V and 5 bases from J, with 19 bases between. There are 16 residues in the CDR3. The V gene's germline CDR1 is SGHRS and CDR2 YFSETQ. CDR3 loop: CASSPDPGRPDQPQHF. The CDR3, as DNA: TGCGCCAGCAGCCCGGACCCGGGACGGCCTGATCAGCCCCAGCATTTT.

This clonotype has a count of ten or more. The CDR3 loop is CASTPAVNTEAFF. CDR3 in DNA: TGTGCCAGCACCCCCGCGGTGAACACTGAAGCTTTCTTT. The gene calls are TRBV28 and TRBJ1-1; D unclear. CDR3 length: 13 amino acids. The V end lost 7 bases, the J end lost 0 bases, and 9 bases lay between the germline ends. Germline V gives CDR1 MDHEN, CDR2 SYDVKM.

This clonotype was seen repeatedly, ten times or more. The chain joins TRBV30 to TRBJ1-6, with TRBD1 matching over 8 bases. Trimming took 7 bases from V and 5 from J; bases not matched to a gene: 4. Per the germline V gene, CDR1 is GTSNPN and CDR2 is SVGIG (reference sequence). This CDR3 spans 13 amino acids. Here the CDR3 DNA reads TGTGCCTACCAGGGGGCGGATAATTCACCCCTCCACTTT. Translating it yields CAYQGADNSPLHF.

This chain connects TRBV5-1 to TRBJ2-5; TRBD2 matches 9 bases. Germline-derived CDR1 and CDR2 are SGHRS and YFSETQ. The CDR3 sequence is 15 residues long. Germline trimming cut 7 bases from V and 1 base from J; bases unmatched to any gene: 8. In nucleotides, the CDR3 is TGCGCCAGCCGTCAGGGTAGCGGGAGCCAAGAGACCCAGTACTTC. As protein: CASRQGSGSQETQYF.

The V call is TRBV5-8, the J call TRBJ2-1, with 8 positions matching TRBD2. Per germline, CDR1 SGHTS and CDR2 YDEGEE. V gave up 1 base and J gave up 3 bases; unmatched junction bases: 6. This CDR3 contains 16 residues. The CDR3 DNA reads as TGTGCCAGCAGCTTGTCTGGGACTAGAATCTACAATGAGCAGTTCTTC. Its translation is CASSLSGTRIYNEQFF.

This clonotype was recorded many times. The rearrangement joins TRBV12-3 or TRBV12-4 to TRBJ2-2, with 8 bases fitting TRBD2. The V segment lost 3 bases and the J segment 3 bases; nucleotides outside the gene matches: 9. This CDR3 is 17 amino acids long. CDR3 sequence (DNA): TGTGCCAGCAGTTTTCCCACCTTAGCGGGATACACCGGGGAGCTGTTTTTT. Protein product: CASSFPTLAGYTGELFF.

This clonotype was found many times. The chain uses TRBV7-2 and TRBJ2-1; 7 positions agree with TRBD2. The CDR3 sequence is 15 residues long. The V gene's germline CDR1 is SGHTA and CDR2 FQGNSA. J lost 2 bases, V lost 5 bases, and 6 bases had no gene match. CDR3 nucleotide sequence: TGTGCCAGCAGCCCTAGAGGGAGGGCCTACAATGAGCAGTTCTTC. Protein sequence: CASSPRGRAYNEQFF. Variable domain in full (rest from reference TRBV7-2 and TRBJ2-1): GAGVSQSPSNKVTEKGKDVELRCDPISGHTALYWYRQSLGQGLEFLIYFQGNSAPDKSGLPSDRFSAERTGGSVSTLTIQRTQQEDSAVYLCASSPRGRAYNEQFFGPGTRLTVL.

This clonotype came up many times. CDR3 DNA: TGTGCCAGCAGCGTAGACGGTCAGAACACTGAAGCTTTCTTT. It is translated as CASSVDGQNTEAFF. V is TRBV9 and J is TRBJ1-1; D remains unclear. Germline V CDR1 and CDR2: SGDLS, YYNGEE. Trimming left V 0 bases short and J 1 base short, with 7 bases between. The CDR3 runs to 14 residues.

This clonotype was observed many times. The V call is TRBV27, the J call TRBJ1-1, with a tentative D call TRBD1 (5 bases). This CDR3 region has 13 residues. V lost 3 bases, J lost 4 bases, and 9 bases lay in between. CDR1 and CDR2 from the germline V gene are MNHEY and SMNVEV (reference sequence). CDR3 sequence: CASSLRQPTEAFF. Here the CDR3 DNA reads TGTGCCAGCAGTTTGAGACAGCCCACTGAAGCTTTCTTT.

This clonotype was seen at least ten times. This sequence joins TRBV3-1 and TRBJ2-3; 8 positions match TRBD2. The CDR3 length is 16 residues. Germline V gene lookup returns CDR1 LGHDT and CDR2 YNNKEL (reference sequence). V lost 1 base to trimming and J lost 5 bases; unmatched junction nucleotides: 8. The CDR3 is CASSQGLAGAGDTQYF. The CDR3 nucleotides read TGTGCCAGCAGCCAAGGGCTAGCGGGCGCTGGAGATACGCAGTATTTT.

The J gene is TRBJ2-2, the V gene TRBV19; D not resolved. CDR1 is LNHDA and CDR2 is SQIVND in the germline V gene (reference sequence). V gave up 4 bases and J gave up 6 bases, with 9 bases separating them. The CDR3 loop spans 13 amino acids. The CDR3 sequence is CASSSTVAGELFF. In nucleotides, the CDR3 is TGTGCCAGTAGTAGTACAGTAGCCGGGGAGCTGTTTTTT.

In this sample, this clonotype turned up a few times. The chain carries TRBV9 and TRBJ2-1; D is uncertain. The CDR3 covers 16 residues. V lost 0 bases, J lost 4 bases, and 14 bases lay in between. Looked up from germline, CDR1 is SGDLS and CDR2 is YYNGEE. This chain's CDR3 is CASSVGGRRGYNEQFF. As DNA, the CDR3 is TGTGCCAGCAGCGTAGGTGGGCGGAGAGGATACAATGAGCAGTTCTTC.

The gene calls are TRBV27 and TRBJ2-7; D may be TRBD2 (6 bases). CDR1 and CDR2 (germline): MNHEY, SMNVEV (reference sequence). V dropped 4 bases and J dropped 4 bases, with 17 bases sitting between them. This CDR3 contains 15 residues. The CDR3 protein is CASSYGSGSLYEQYF. The CDR3 nucleotides are TGTGCCAGCAGTTACGGCTCCGGGAGTCTATACGAGCAGTACTTC.

With regard to this clonotype: At one boundary the junction diverges from the germline segment, which might be a read error. The CDR3 sequence: CASSEASGSYEQYF. In DNA form, the CDR3 reads TGCGCCAGCAGTGAGGCTAGCGGATCCTACGAGCAGTACTTC. The chain has TRBV6-1 and TRBJ2-7; TRBD2 aligns across 7 bases. Germline CDR1 reads MNHNS; CDR2 reads SASEGT. The CDR3 is 14 residues long.

The V and J genes are TRBV19 and TRBJ2-7; D is unresolved. The CDR3 has 12 amino acids. Trimming removed 8 bases at V and 4 bases at J, with 12 bases between. Germline values: CDR1 LNHDA, CDR2 SQIVND (reference sequence). DNA for the CDR3: TGTGCCAGTTTCCGGACCGATTACGAGCAGTACTTC. Its translation is CASFRTDYEQYF.

This clonotype was recorded many times. The V and J genes are TRBV7-8 and TRBJ2-1, with D perhaps TRBD2 (6 bases). This CDR3 region has 12 residues. Trimming left V 4 bases short and J 6 bases short, with 7 bases between. CDR1 SGHVS and CDR2 FQNEAQ come from the germline V gene. The CDR3 sequence: CASSWRGNEQFF. CDR3 sequence (DNA): TGTGCCAGCAGCTGGCGGGGCAATGAGCAGTTCTTC. The full variable domain, with the rest looked up from reference TRBV7-8 and TRBJ2-1, is GAGVSQSPRYKVAKRGQDVALRCDPISGHVSLFWYQQALGQGPEFLTYFQNEAQLDKSGLPSDRFFAERPEGSVSTLKIQRTQQEDSAVYLCASSWRGNEQFFGPGTRLTVL.

This clonotype was observed at least ten times. The chain uses TRBV7-8 and TRBJ2-7; TRBD1 agrees at 7 bases. CDR3 length equals 15 residues. Germline V CDR1 and CDR2: SGHVS, FQNEAQ. The J segment lost 0 bases and the V segment lost 6 bases, leaving 8 bases of the junction unmatched. CDR3 residues: CASSLGQESSYEQYF. CDR3 nucleotides: TGTGCCAGCAGTCTCGGACAGGAGAGCTCCTACGAGCAGTACTTC.

This clonotype was seen many times. The gene calls are TRBV5-1 and TRBJ1-1, with unresolved D. V was trimmed by 0 bases and J by 1 base, leaving 10 bases between them. The germline V gene has CDR1 SGHRS and CDR2 YFSETQ. The CDR3 covers 15 residues. The CDR3 loop reads CASSLDRQRNTEAFF. The CDR3 DNA reads as TGCGCCAGCAGCTTGGATCGTCAGAGGAACACTGAAGCTTTCTTT.

V and J are TRBV9 and TRBJ2-1, with D uncertain. V was cut by 3 bases and J by 0 bases, with 10 bases left in between. The CDR3 loop spans 15 amino acids. Germline V CDR1 and CDR2: SGDLS, YYNGEE. For the CDR3, the DNA is TGTGCCAGCAGCGCGACTCCGAGCTCCTACAATGAGCAGTTCTTC. This translates into CASSATPSSYNEQFF.

This clonotype has ten or more counts. The chain links TRBV28 to TRBJ2-5, with 11 nucleotides matching TRBD2. CDR3 length equals 12 residues. V dropped 5 bases and J dropped 10; count of bases not matched to a gene: 3. Germline CDR1 is MDHEN and CDR2 is SYDVKM. Written as DNA, the CDR3 is TGTGCCAGCAGTCATAGCGGGAGGGGCCAGTACTTC. Translating gives CASSHSGRGQYF.